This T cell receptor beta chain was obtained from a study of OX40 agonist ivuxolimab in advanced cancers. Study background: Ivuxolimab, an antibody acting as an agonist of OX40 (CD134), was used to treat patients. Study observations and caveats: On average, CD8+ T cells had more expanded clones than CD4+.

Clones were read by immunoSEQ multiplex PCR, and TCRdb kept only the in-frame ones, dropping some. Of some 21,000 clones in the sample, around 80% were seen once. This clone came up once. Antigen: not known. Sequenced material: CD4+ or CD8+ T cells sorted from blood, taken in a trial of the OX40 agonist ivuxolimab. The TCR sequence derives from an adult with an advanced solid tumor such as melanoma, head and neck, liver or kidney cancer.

CDR3 protein: CASSPEGSNTEAFF. The CDR3 region has the DNA TGTGCCAGCAGCCCGGAGGGGTCGAACACTGAAGCTTTCTTT. The V gene is TRBV7-6, the J gene TRBJ1-1, with D possibly matching TRBD1 (5 bases). The germline V gene has CDR1 SGHVS and CDR2 FNYEAQ. Trimming cost V 5 bases and J 1 base, with 11 bases left between them. This CDR3 has 14 amino acids.